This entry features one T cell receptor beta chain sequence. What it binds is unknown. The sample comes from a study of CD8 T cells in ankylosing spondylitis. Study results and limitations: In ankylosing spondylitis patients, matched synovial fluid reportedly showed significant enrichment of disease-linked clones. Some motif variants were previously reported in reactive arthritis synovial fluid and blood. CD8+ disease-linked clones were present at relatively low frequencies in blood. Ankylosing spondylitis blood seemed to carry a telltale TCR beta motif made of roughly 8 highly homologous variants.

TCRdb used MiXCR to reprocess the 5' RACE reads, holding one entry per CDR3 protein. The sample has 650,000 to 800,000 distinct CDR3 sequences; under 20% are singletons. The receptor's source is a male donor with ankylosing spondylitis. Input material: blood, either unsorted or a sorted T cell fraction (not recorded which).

In DNA form, the CDR3 reads TGTGCCAGCTCACCACCCCAGGGTTGGGGCACTGAAGCTTTCTTT. Translation gives CASSPPQGWGTEAFF. This rearrangement joins TRBV18 to TRBJ1-1; TRBD1 might be the D (5 bases). The CDR3 is made up of 15 amino acids. CDR1 KGHSH and CDR2 LQKENI come from the germline V gene. Trimming pared 0 bases from V and 4 bases from J, leaving 12 bases between.